This TCR beta chain was sequenced during a study of human T cells and chemical hapten exposure. Study context: TCR yields per sample varied mostly from small pooled library volume differences.

In germline, CDR1 is SGHNT, CDR2 YYREEE (reference sequence). This CDR3 is 15 amino acids long. The ends lost 4 bases at V and 5 bases at J; junction bases unmatched: 7. Indicated time point: pre-sensitization, week 0. Treatment noted: therapeutic diphenylcyclopropenone sensitization with weekly scalp DPC. Each donor was an alopecia patient between 18 and 70 years of age who qualified for DPC. Using its own MiXCR run on the RACE reads, TCRdb lists one record per CDR3 protein. Counted here are about 300,000 distinct CDR3 sequences, approximately 5.8% occurring once; the ten biggest clones make up about 8.7%. In this sample, this clonotype turned up many times.

The input for sequencing was whole blood, taken in connection with sensitization to the hapten diphenylcyclopropenone (DPC). The TCR comes from a woman aged 18 to 35 with alopecia areata. Some clones in this sample may be carry-over from other donors' samples. This rearrangement joins TRBV5-4 to TRBJ1-5, with 9 bases lining up with TRBD1. The CDR3 coding sequence is TGTGCCAGCAGCGCGGGACAGGGAGTTGATCAGCCCCAGCATTTT. Translating it yields CASSAGQGVDQPQHF.